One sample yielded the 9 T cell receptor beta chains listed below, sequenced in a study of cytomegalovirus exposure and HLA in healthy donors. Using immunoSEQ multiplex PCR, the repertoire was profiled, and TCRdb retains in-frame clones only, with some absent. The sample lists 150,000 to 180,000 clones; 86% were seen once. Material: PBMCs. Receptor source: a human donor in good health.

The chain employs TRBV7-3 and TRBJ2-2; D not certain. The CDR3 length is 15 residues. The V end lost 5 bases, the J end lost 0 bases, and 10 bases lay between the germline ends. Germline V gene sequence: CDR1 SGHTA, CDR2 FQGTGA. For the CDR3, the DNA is TGTGCCAGCAGCCCCGAGAGGACGAACACCGGGGAGCTGTTTTTT. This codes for CASSPERTNTGELFF.

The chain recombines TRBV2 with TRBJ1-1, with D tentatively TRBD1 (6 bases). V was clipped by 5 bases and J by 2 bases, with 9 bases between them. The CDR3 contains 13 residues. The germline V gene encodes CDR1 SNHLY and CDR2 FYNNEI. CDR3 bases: TGTGCCAGCAGTTCGGACAGAAACACTGAAGCTTTCTTT. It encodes CASSSDRNTEAFF.

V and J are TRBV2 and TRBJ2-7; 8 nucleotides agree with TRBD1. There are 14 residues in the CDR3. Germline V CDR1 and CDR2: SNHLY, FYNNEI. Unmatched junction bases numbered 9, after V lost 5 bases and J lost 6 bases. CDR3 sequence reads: CASSYRGFTGEQYF. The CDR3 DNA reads TGTGCCAGCAGTTACAGGGGGTTCACAGGCGAGCAGTACTTC.

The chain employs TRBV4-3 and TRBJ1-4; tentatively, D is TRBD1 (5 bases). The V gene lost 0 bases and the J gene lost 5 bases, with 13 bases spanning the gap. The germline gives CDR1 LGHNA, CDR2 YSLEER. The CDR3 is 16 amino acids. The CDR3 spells CASSQDMGTLNEKLFF. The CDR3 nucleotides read TGCGCCAGCAGCCAAGATATGGGGACTTTAAATGAAAAACTGTTTTTT.

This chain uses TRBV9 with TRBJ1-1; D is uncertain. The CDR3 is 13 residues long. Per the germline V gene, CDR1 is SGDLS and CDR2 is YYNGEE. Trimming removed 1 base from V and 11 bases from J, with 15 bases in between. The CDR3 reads CASSVSQQSTAFF. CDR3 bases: TGTGCCAGCAGCGTAAGCCAACAGTCCACGGCTTTCTTT.

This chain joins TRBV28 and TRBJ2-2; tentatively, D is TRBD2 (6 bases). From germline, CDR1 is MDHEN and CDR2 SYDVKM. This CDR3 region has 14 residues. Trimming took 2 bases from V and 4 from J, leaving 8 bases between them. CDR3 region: CASSLGGFTGELFF. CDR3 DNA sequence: TGTGCCAGCAGTTTAGGAGGGTTCACCGGGGAGCTGTTTTTT.

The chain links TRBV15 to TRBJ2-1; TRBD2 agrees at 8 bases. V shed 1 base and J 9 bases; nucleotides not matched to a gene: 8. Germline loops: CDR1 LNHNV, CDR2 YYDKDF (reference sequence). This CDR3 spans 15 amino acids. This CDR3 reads CATSRVSQAGAEQFF. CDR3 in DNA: TGTGCCACCAGCAGAGTGAGCCAAGCGGGGGCTGAGCAGTTCTTC.

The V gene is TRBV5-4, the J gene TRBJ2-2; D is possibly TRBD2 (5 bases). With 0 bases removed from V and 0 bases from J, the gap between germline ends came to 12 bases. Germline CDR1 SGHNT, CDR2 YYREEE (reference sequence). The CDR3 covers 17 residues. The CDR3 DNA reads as TGTGCCAGCAGCTTGGATCAGCCCGGGGCGAACACCGGGGAGCTGTTTTTT. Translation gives CASSLDQPGANTGELFF. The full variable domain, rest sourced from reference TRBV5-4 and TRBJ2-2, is ETGVTQSPTHLIKTRGQQVTLRCSSQSGHNTVSWYQQALGQGPQFIFQYYREEENGRGNFPPRFSGLQFPNYSSELNVNALELDDSALYLCASSLDQPGANTGELFFGEGSRLTVL.

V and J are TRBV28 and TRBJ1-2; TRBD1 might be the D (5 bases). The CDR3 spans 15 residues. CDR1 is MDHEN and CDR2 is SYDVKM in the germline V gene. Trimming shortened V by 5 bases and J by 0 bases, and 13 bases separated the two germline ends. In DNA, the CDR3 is TGTGCCAGCAGTATCCGACAGCTGACTAACTATGGCTACACCTTC. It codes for CASSIRQLTNYGYTF.